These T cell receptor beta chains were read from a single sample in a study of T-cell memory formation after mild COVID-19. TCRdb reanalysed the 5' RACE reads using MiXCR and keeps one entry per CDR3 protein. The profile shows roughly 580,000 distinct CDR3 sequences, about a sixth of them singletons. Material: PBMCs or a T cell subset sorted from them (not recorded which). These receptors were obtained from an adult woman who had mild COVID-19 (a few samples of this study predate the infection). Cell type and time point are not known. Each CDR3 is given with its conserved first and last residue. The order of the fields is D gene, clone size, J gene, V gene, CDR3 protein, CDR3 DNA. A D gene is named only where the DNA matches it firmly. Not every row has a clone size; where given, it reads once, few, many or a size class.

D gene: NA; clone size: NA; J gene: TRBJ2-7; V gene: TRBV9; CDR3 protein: CASNPSGTPFGEQYF; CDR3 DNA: TGTGCCAGCAACCCATCCGGGACTCCCTTTGGCGAGCAGTACTTC
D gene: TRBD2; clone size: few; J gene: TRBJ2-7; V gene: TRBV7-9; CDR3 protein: CAFQRGDYEQYF; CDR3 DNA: TGTGCCTTCCAGCGGGGGGACTACGAGCAGTACTTC
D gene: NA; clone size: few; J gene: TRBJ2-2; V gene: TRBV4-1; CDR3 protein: CASSQSLGYLGTGELFF; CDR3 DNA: TGCGCCAGCAGCCAGTCCCTAGGGTATTTGGGGACCGGGGAGCTGTTTTTT
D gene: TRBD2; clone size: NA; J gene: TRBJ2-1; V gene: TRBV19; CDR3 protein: CASSIGTSFRNEQFF; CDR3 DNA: TGTGCCAGTAGTATAGGGACTAGTTTCAGGAATGAGCAGTTCTTC
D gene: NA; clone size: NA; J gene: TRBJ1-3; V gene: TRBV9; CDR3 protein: CASSGLGSGNTIYF; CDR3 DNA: TGTGCCAGCAGCGGGCTGGGCTCTGGAAACACCATATATTTT
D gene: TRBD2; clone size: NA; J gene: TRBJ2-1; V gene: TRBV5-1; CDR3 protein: CASSFSGSFGGEQFF; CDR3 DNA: TGCGCCAGCAGCTTTAGCGGGAGTTTTGGTGGTGAGCAGTTCTTC
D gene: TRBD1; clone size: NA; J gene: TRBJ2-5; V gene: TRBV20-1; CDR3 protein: CSARVPGGIETQYF; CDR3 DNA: TGCAGTGCTAGAGTACCAGGGGGCATAGAGACCCAGTACTTC
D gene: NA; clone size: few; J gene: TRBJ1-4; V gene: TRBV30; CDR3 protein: CAWNAQVKEKLFF; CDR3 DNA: TGTGCCTGGAACGCACAGGTGAAAGAAAAACTGTTTTTT
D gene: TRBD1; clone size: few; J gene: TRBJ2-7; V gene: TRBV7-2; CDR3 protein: CASSWGGQGTYEQYF; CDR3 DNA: TGTGCCAGCAGCTGGGGGGGACAGGGGACCTACGAGCAGTACTTC
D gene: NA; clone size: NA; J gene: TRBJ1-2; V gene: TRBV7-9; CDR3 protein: CASSLDLVEALYGYTF; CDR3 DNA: TGTGCCAGCAGCTTAGACCTTGTGGAGGCCCTTTATGGCTACACCTTC
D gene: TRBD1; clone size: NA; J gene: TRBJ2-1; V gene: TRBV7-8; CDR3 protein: CASSWQWDRYNEQFF; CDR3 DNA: TGTGCCAGCAGCTGGCAGTGGGACAGGTACAATGAGCAGTTCTTC
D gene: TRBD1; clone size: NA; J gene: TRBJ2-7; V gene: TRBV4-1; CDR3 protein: CASSPGQGRVYEQYF; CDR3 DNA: TGCGCCAGCAGCCCGGGACAGGGAAGGGTCTACGAGCAGTACTTC
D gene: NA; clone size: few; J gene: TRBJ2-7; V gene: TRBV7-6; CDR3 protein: CASSLKWQTRPYEQYF; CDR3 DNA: TGTGCCAGCAGCTTAAAGTGGCAGACGAGACCCTACGAGCAGTACTTC
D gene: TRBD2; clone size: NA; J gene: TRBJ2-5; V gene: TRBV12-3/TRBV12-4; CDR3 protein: CASRSIAGNQETQYF; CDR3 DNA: TGTGCCAGCAGGTCAATAGCGGGAAACCAAGAGACCCAGTACTTC
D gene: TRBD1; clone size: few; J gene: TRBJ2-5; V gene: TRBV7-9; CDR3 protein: CASSLGTGEYQETQYF; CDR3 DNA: TGTGCCAGCAGCCTCGGGACAGGCGAGTACCAAGAGACCCAGTACTTC
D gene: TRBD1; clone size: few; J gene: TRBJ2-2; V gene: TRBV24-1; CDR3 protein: CATSEAGQGYTGELFF; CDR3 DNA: TGTGCCACCAGTGAGGCGGGACAGGGATACACCGGGGAGCTGTTTTTT
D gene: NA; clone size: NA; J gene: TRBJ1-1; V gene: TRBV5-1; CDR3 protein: CASRHYGRGRTEAFF; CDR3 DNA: TGCGCCAGCAGACACTACGGGAGAGGGAGGACTGAAGCTTTCTTT
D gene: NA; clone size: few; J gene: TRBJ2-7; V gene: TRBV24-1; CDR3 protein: CATFFTACSYEQYF; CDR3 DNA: TGTGCCACCTTTTTTACAGCCTGCTCCTACGAGCAGTACTTC
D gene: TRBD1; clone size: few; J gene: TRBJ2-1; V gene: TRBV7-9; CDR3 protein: CASSQGASYNEQFF; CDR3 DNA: TGTGCCAGCAGCCAGGGGGCGTCGTACAATGAGCAGTTCTTC
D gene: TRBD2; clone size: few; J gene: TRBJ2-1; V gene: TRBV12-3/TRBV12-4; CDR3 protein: CASTRTSGHTYNEQFF; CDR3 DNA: TGTGCCAGCACCAGGACTAGCGGACACACCTACAATGAGCAGTTCTTC
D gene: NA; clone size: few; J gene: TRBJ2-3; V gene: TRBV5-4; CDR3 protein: CAYQKGSRASTDTQYF; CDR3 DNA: TGTGCCTACCAGAAGGGCTCCCGGGCTAGCACAGATACGCAGTATTTT
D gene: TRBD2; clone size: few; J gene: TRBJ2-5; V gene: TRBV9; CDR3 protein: CASSVAVAGGSYQETQYF; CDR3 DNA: TGTGCCAGCAGCGTAGCAGTAGCGGGGGGGAGTTACCAAGAGACCCAGTACTTC
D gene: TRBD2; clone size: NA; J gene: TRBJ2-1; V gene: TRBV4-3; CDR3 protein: CASSPVGGGSYNEQFF; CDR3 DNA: TGCGCCAGCAGCCCGGTGGGGGGGGGCTCCTACAATGAGCAGTTCTTC